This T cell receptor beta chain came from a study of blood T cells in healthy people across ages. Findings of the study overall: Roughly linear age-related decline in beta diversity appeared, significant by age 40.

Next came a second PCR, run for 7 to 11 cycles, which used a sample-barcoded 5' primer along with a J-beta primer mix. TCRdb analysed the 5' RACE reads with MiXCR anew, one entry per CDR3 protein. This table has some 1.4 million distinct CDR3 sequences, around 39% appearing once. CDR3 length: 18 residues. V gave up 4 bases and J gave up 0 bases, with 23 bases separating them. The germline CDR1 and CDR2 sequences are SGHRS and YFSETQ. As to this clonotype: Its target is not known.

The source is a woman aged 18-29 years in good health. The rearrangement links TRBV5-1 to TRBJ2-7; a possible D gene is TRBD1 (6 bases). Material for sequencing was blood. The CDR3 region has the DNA TGCGCCAGCAGCCAACTACAGGGCTCCGAATCTAGCTCCTACGAGCAGTACTTC. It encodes CASSQLQGSESSSYEQYF.